The sequence of this T cell receptor beta chain was determined in a study of blood T cell repertoires in COVID-19. Cohorts were determined from participant-reported clinical history. Germline-derived CDR1 and CDR2 are SNHLY and FYNNEI. This CDR3 has 12 residues. V was pared by 5 bases and J by 4 bases, with 9 bases between. Sequencing used immunoSEQ multiplex PCR; TCRdb keeps in-frame clones, though not all of them. The data contain over 350,000 clones, 70% to 90% of them singletons. Material: PBMCs or T cells enriched from blood (not recorded which). The TCR sequence derives from a woman aged 18-29 years with acute COVID-19. V and J are TRBV2 and TRBJ2-7; possibly TRBD1 for D (6 bases). The CDR3 is CASSSGTYEQYF. As DNA, the CDR3 is TGTGCCAGCAGTTCCGGGACATACGAGCAGTACTTC.